This T cell receptor (beta chain) comes out of a study of radiotherapy plus CTLA-4 blockade in lung cancer. Study at large: With over 25% of patients having disease control, objective responses were seen in about 17%. The study's findings and limits: In blood, TCR clones derived from the tumor expanded after radiotherapy plus ipilimumab.

The CDR3 loop spans 14 amino acids. CDR1 and CDR2 from the germline V gene are SGHRS and YFSETQ. The ends were cut back, 6 bases at V and 2 bases at J, with 13 bases in the middle. Using immunoSEQ multiplex PCR, the repertoire was profiled, and TCRdb retains in-frame clones only, with some absent. The sample records 60,000 to 75,000 clones, 60% to 80% being singletons. Patients in the study, people with chemo-refractory metastatic non-small-cell lung cancer, received focal radiation plus ipilimumab CTLA-4 blockade. Note on this clone: Its antigen is currently unknown.

The source material was peripheral blood, sampled from a patient treated with radiotherapy plus ipilimumab. The rearrangement joins TRBV5-1 to TRBJ2-3; possible D gene TRBD2, 6 bases. The origin of this receptor is a human donor with non-small cell lung cancer whose response to radiotherapy plus ipilimumab could not be evaluated. Some clones in this sample may be carry-over from other donors' samples. The CDR3 DNA sequence: TGCGCCAGCAACAACGGGGGAGTCACAGATACGCAGTATTTT. Amino acid sequence: CASNNGGVTDTQYF.